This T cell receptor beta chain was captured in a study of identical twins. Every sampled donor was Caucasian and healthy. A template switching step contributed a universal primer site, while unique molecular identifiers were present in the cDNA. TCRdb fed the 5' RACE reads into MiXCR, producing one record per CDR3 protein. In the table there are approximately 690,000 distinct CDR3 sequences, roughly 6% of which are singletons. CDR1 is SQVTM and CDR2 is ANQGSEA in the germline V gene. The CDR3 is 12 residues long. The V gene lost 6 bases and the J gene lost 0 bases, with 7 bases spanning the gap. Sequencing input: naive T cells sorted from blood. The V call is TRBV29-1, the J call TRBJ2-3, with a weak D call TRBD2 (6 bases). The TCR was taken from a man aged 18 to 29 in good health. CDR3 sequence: CSVGGSTDTQYF. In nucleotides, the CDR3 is TGCAGCGTGGGGGGTAGCACAGATACGCAGTATTTT.